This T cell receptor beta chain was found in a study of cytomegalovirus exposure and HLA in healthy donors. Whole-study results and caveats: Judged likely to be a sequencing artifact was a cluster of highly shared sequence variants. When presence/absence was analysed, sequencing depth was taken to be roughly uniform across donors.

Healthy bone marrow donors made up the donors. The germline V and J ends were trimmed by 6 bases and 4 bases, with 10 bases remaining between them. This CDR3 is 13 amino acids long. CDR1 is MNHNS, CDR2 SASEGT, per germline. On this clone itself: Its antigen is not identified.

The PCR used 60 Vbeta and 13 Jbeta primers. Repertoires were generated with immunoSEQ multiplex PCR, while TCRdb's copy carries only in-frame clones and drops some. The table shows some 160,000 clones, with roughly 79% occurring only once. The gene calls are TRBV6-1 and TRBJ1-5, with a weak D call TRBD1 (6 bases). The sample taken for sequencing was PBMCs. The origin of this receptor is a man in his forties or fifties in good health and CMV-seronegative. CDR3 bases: TGTGCCAGCAGAGAAACAGGGAATCAGCCCCAGCATTTT. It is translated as CASRETGNQPQHF.